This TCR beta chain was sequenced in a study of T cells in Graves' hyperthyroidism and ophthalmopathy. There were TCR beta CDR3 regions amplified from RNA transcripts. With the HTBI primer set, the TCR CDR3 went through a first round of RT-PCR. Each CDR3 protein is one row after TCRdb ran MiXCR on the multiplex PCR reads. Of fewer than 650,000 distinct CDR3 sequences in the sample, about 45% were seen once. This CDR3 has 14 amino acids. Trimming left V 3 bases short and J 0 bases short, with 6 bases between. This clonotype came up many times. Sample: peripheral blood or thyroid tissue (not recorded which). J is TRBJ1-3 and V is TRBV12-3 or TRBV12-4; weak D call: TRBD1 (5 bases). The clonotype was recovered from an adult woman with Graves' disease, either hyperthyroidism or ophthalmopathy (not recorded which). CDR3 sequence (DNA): TGTGCCAGCAGTTTTGACAGCTCTGGAAACACCATATATTTT. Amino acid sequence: CASSFDSSGNTIYF.